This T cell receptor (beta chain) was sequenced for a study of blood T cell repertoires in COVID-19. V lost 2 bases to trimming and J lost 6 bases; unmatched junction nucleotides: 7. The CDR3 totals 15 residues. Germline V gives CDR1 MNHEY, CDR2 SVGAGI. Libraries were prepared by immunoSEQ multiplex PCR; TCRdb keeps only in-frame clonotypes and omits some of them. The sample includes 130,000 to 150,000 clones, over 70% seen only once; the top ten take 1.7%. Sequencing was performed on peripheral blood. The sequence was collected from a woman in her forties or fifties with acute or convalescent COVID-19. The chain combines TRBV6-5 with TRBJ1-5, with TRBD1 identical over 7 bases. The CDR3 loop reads CASSYGAGGVQPQHF. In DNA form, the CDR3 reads TGTGCCAGCAGTTACGGGGCAGGGGGTGTTCAGCCCCAGCATTTT.